The 30 T cell receptor beta chains below all came from one sample that was sequenced in a study of low-dose radiotherapy and immunotherapy resistance in tumors. Gene-specific TRAV and TRBV primers were used for first-strand cDNA, covering alpha and beta chains. The authors amplified TCRs for 20 PCR cycles with a constant-region primer and a V-primer adapter. Each CDR3 protein gets one entry after TCRdb re-called the reads with MiXCR. The sample gives nearly 60,000 distinct CDR3 sequences, about 23% of which show up once; around 6.5% is in the top ten. As for time point: after trial treatment. Documented treatment: LDRT plus nivolumab, ipilimumab, low-dose cyclophosphamide and aspirin (RACIN trial). Sequences were derived from PBMCs, sampled after low-dose radiotherapy plus immunotherapy. The receptor set was obtained from a male donor with prostate cancer.

In this sample, this clonotype turned up many times. The rearrangement joins TRBV6-2 or TRBV6-3 to TRBJ2-3; D may be TRBD2 (5 bases). CDR1 MNHEY and CDR2 SVGEGT come from the germline V gene. V was shortened by 2 bases and J by 1 base, with 13 bases between the two germline ends. The CDR3 has 16 residues. The CDR3 loop reads CASSYNGLARTDTQYF. The CDR3 nucleotides read TGTGCCAGCAGTTACAACGGGCTAGCCCGCACAGATACGCAGTATTTT.

Ten or more counts support this clonotype. The chain carries TRBV11-2 and TRBJ2-1; D gene ambiguous. CDR3 length equals 13 residues. V was pared by 5 bases and J by 4 bases, with 9 bases between. Germline V gene lookup returns CDR1 SGHAT and CDR2 FQNNGV. The CDR3: CASSGSLYNEQFF. The DNA of the CDR3 is TGTGCCAGCAGCGGGTCGTTGTACAATGAGCAGTTCTTC.

Many counts were recorded for this clonotype. The rearrangement uses TRBV20-1 and TRBJ2-5; 12 bases are shared with TRBD2. Germline V gene lookup returns CDR1 DFQATT and CDR2 SNEGSKA (reference sequence). V lost 3 bases to trimming and J lost 1 base; unmatched junction nucleotides: 6. The CDR3 contains 16 residues. This chain's CDR3 is CSARNLAGGFQETQYF. CDR3 sequence (DNA): TGCAGTGCTAGGAACCTAGCGGGGGGGTTCCAAGAGACCCAGTACTTC.

This clonotype was observed many times. The chain has TRBV7-3 and TRBJ2-2, with D maybe TRBD2 (5 bases). Germline V gives CDR1 SGHTA, CDR2 FQGTGA. There are 16 residues in the CDR3. With 0 bases removed from V and 2 bases from J, the gap between germline ends came to 10 bases. The CDR3 bases are TGTGCCAGCAGCTTAACGAGGGTGTCTAACACCGGGGAGCTGTTTTTT. Its protein is CASSLTRVSNTGELFF. Complete variable domain (other parts from reference TRBV7-3 and TRBJ2-2): GAGVSQTPSNKVTEKGKYVELRCDPISGHTALYWYRQSLGQGPEFLIYFQGTGAADDSGLPNDRFFAVRPEGSVSTLKIQRTERGDSAVYLCASSLTRVSNTGELFFGEGSRLTVL.

Many counts were recorded for this clonotype. This sequence joins TRBV27 and TRBJ2-7; the match to TRBD2 covers 8 bases. This CDR3 contains 13 residues. Trimming cost V 5 bases and J 7 bases; bases outside gene matches: 7. The germline CDR1 and CDR2 sequences are MNHEY and SMNVEV (reference sequence). In nucleotides, the CDR3 is TGTGCCAGCAGTCCCACCGTAGCGGGAGAGCAGTACTTC. It yields the protein CASSPTVAGEQYF.

This clonotype was picked up many times. CDR3 sequence (DNA): TGCAGTGCTAGAGTCAAATACGAGCAGTACTTC. Protein: CSARVKYEQYF. V gene TRBV20-1 combines with J gene TRBJ2-7; no definite D call. CDR1 DFQATT and CDR2 SNEGSKA come from the germline V gene (reference sequence). Trimming left V 1 base short and J 4 bases short, with 5 bases between. CDR3 length equals 11 residues.

The genes are TRBV25-1 and TRBJ2-3; D gene uncertain. CDR1 and CDR2 (germline): MGHDK, SYGVNS. Trimming cost V 8 bases and J 6 bases, with 12 bases left between them. The CDR3 extends over 12 amino acids. This chain's CDR3 is CASAGAVDTQYF. CDR3 sequence (DNA): TGTGCCAGCGCAGGCGCAGTCGATACGCAGTATTTT.

Many counts were recorded for this clonotype. The chain links TRBV7-2 to TRBJ2-5, with 10 positions matching TRBD1. CDR1 and CDR2 (germline): SGHTA, FQGNSA. The CDR3 is made up of 16 amino acids. V lost 5 bases and J lost 3; bases outside the gene matches: 9. Here the CDR3 DNA reads TGTGCCAGCAGCCAATCCGGGACAGGGGTAGAAGAGACCCAGTACTTC. It yields the protein CASSQSGTGVEETQYF.

This clonotype occurred many times. The V and J genes are TRBV12-3 or TRBV12-4 and TRBJ2-2; 8 nucleotides match TRBD2. V lost 4 bases to trimming and J lost 6 bases; unmatched junction nucleotides: 7. The CDR3 totals 15 residues. DNA of the CDR3: TGTGCCAGCAGTTCCGGACTAGCCGGGCCCGGGGAGCTGTTTTTT. Its protein product is CASSSGLAGPGELFF.

The chain joins TRBV4-1 to TRBJ1-2; TRBD1 is a possible D gene (5 bases). V shed 1 base and J shed 2 bases, with 14 bases lying between them. The CDR3 is 16 amino acids. Germline assignment: CDR1 MGHRA and CDR2 YSYEKL. The CDR3 is CASSQVTDTRNYGYTF. The DNA for the CDR3 is TGCGCCAGCAGCCAAGTGACGGACACACGAAACTATGGCTACACCTTC.

This clonotype has at least ten counts. This chain joins TRBV6-2 or TRBV6-3 and TRBJ1-1; D perhaps matches TRBD1 (6 bases). The CDR3 totals 12 residues. The ends were cut back, 6 bases at V and 4 bases at J, with 9 bases in the middle. Germline assignment: CDR1 MNHEY and CDR2 SVGEGT. The CDR3 DNA reads TGTGCCAGCAGACAGGGCGGCACTGAAGCTTTCTTT. It yields the protein CASRQGGTEAFF.

At least ten counts were recorded for this clonotype. CDR3 protein: CASSVSAEIRLGYTF. The CDR3 DNA is TGTGCCAGCAGCGTGAGTGCAGAAATCAGGTTAGGCTACACCTTC. This sequence joins TRBV5-4 and TRBJ1-2; D not certain. V shed 4 bases and J shed 8 bases, with 21 bases lying between them. Germline CDR1 is SGHNT and CDR2 is YYREEE (reference sequence). CDR3 length: 15 amino acids.

This clonotype was seen ten or more times. The chain is built from TRBV10-3 and TRBJ2-5; 10 bases line up with TRBD2. After removal of 3 bases from V and 5 bases from J, the junction contained 6 bases not matched to a gene. Germline CDR1 and CDR2: ENHRY and SYGVKD. The CDR3 spans 15 residues. The CDR3 nucleotides read TGTGCCATCAGTGAAAATAGCGGGGGGAGGGAGACCCAGTACTTC. It specifies CAISENSGGRETQYF.

This clonotype was found many times. V usage is TRBV3-1 and J usage is TRBJ2-7, with D possibly being TRBD2 (6 bases). The CDR3 extends over 14 amino acids. V lost 1 base to trimming and J lost 4 bases, with 11 bases between them. Germline V gives CDR1 LGHDT, CDR2 YNNKEL (reference sequence). Written as DNA, the CDR3 is TGTGCCAGCAGCCAAGTTAGCGGAGATTACGAGCAGTACTTC. It yields the protein CASSQVSGDYEQYF.

This clonotype came up once. In DNA form, the CDR3 reads TGTGCCAGCAGTGACACAGGGAGGGGGTACGGCTACGAGCAGTACTTC. This sequence encodes CASSDTGRGYGYEQYF. V gene TRBV25-1 combines with J gene TRBJ2-7; a possible D gene is TRBD2 (7 bases). Germline V gene data show CDR1 as MGHDK and CDR2 as SYGVNS. V was pared by 3 bases and J by 3 bases, with 18 bases between. This CDR3 comprises 16 residues.

This clonotype was counted many times. This chain uses TRBV6-5 with TRBJ2-6; D possibly corresponds to TRBD1 (6 bases). V was trimmed by 0 bases and J by 0 bases, leaving 6 bases between them. The CDR3 totals 16 residues. Germline CDR1 reads MNHEY; CDR2 reads SVGAGI. The CDR3 DNA sequence: TGTGCCAGCAGTTACTCGGGGGCCTCTGGGGCCAACGTCCTGACTTTC. Translation gives CASSYSGASGANVLTF.

In regard to this clonotype: A far larger clone differs by one base, so this is likely a read error. The chain links TRBV7-9 to TRBJ2-1; D gene unclear. CDR3 length: 12 amino acids. V lost 4 bases to trimming and J lost 10 bases, with 11 bases between them. Per the germline V gene, CDR1 is SEHNR and CDR2 is FQNEAQ (reference sequence). The DNA of the CDR3 is TGTGCCAGCAGCTCGTACTCCTACGAGCAGTTCTTC. Protein product: CASSSYSYEQFF.

This clonotype was recorded at least ten times. The chain has TRBV5-4 and TRBJ2-1; D gene ambiguous. Trimming removed 7 bases at V and 7 bases at J, with 9 bases between. Per the germline V gene, CDR1 is SGHNT and CDR2 is YYREEE (reference sequence). This CDR3 is built from 11 residues. CDR3 nucleotides: TGTGCCAGCCGGAGAGAGAATGAGCAGTTCTTC. Translated, it gives CASRRENEQFF.

Ten or more counts support this clonotype. The chain is built from TRBV20-1 and TRBJ1-2; TRBD1 agrees at 7 bases. Germline loops: CDR1 DFQATT, CDR2 SNEGSKA (reference sequence). This CDR3 is built from 14 residues. V gave up 3 bases and J gave up 0 bases; unmatched junction bases: 4. The CDR3 region has the DNA TGCAGTGCTAGTTCAGGGGGAACTAACTATGGCTACACCTTC. It yields the protein CSASSGGTNYGYTF.

This clonotype was observed at least ten times. The gene calls are TRBV5-1 and TRBJ2-7; D gene unclear. The CDR3 sequence is 13 residues long. With 7 bases removed from V and 3 bases from J, the gap between germline ends came to 14 bases. Germline CDR1 is SGHRS and CDR2 is YFSETQ. Here the CDR3 reads CASSTGVGYEQYF. CDR3 sequence (DNA): TGCGCCAGCTCGACGGGCGTTGGCTACGAGCAGTACTTC.

This clonotype counts as medium-sized. This chain uses TRBV29-1 with TRBJ2-3; 10 bases are a match to TRBD2. V gave up 6 bases and J gave up 3 bases; unmatched junction bases: 21. The CDR3 has 19 amino acids. CDR1 and CDR2 from the germline V gene are SQVTM and ANQGSEA. CDR3 coding DNA: TGCAGCGTGAGCCCCCGATTGCAGCAGCGGGGGGGCGAGACAGATACGCAGTATTTT. It specifies CSVSPRLQQRGGETDTQYF.

V gene TRBV20-1 combines with J gene TRBJ2-1; no clear D gene. Germline V CDR1 and CDR2: DFQATT, SNEGSKA (reference sequence). The length of the CDR3 is 16 residues. Between the trimmed V and J ends, which lost 0 bases and 8 bases, there was a span of 20 bases. In DNA form, the CDR3 reads TGCAGTGCTAGAGATCCCCTGGCCAGCCCAGTCCATGAGCAGTTCTTC. Translation gives CSARDPLASPVHEQFF.

The gene calls are TRBV18 and TRBJ1-1; D call uncertain. Germline values: CDR1 KGHSH, CDR2 LQKENI. The CDR3 spans 14 residues. The V end was cut by 6 bases, the J end by 2 bases, with 13 bases between. CDR3 nucleotides: TGTGCCAGCTCCCCAACGGTGGGAAACACTGAAGCTTTCTTT. As protein: CASSPTVGNTEAFF.

This clonotype was recorded a few times. This sequence joins TRBV28 and TRBJ2-3; D unresolved. CDR3 size: 15 residues. Trimming pared 4 bases from V and 0 bases from J, leaving 11 bases between. Germline CDR1 and CDR2: MDHEN and SYDVKM. The CDR3 protein is CASSSDPASTDTQYF. CDR3 coding DNA: TGTGCCAGCAGTTCCGACCCGGCTAGCACAGATACGCAGTATTTT. Full variable domain (rest looked up from reference TRBV28 and TRBJ2-3): DVKVTQSSRYLVKRTGEKVFLECVQDMDHENMFWYRQDPGLGLRLIYFSYDVKMKEKGDIPEGYSVSREKKERFSLILESASTNQTSMYLCASSSDPASTDTQYFGPGTRLTVL.

This clonotype appeared many times. The chain recombines TRBV28 with TRBJ1-1; D is possibly TRBD1 (5 bases). This CDR3 is built from 12 residues. Germline V gene data show CDR1 as MDHEN and CDR2 as SYDVKM. The V and J ends lost 3 bases and 8 bases respectively, with 10 bases between them. The CDR3 DNA is TGTGCCAGCAGTTTCCTCGAGGGGGAAGCTTTCTTT. It encodes CASSFLEGEAFF.

This clonotype has ten or more counts. The chain has TRBV9 and TRBJ2-3; no firm D call. CDR1 is SGDLS and CDR2 is YYNGEE in the germline V gene. V lost 2 bases and J 1 base, leaving 11 bases between the germline ends. This CDR3 is 15 amino acids long. CDR3 amino acids: CASSVLDGRTDTQYF. The CDR3 nucleotides are TGTGCCAGCAGCGTTCTGGACGGCCGCACAGATACGCAGTATTTT.

This chain joins TRBV28 and TRBJ1-1, with D possibly TRBD1 on 5 matching bases. Germline V gives CDR1 MDHEN, CDR2 SYDVKM. Trimming shortened V by 5 bases and J by 1 base, and 26 bases separated the two germline ends. The CDR3 contains 19 residues. CDR3 sequence: CASSRFRVRDRVANTEAFF. CDR3 DNA sequence: TGTGCCAGCAGTCGTTTCAGGGTTCGGGACCGCGTGGCGAACACTGAAGCTTTCTTT.

The rearrangement uses TRBV12-3 or TRBV12-4 and TRBJ2-7, with 11 bases aligning to TRBD2. The CDR3 sequence is 14 residues long. Losses at the gene ends were 6 bases for V and 2 bases for J; bases not matched to a gene: 3. CDR3 sequence (DNA): TGTGCCAGCAGCAATAGCGGGGGGGCCTACGAGCAGTACTTC. This codes for CASSNSGGAYEQYF.

This clonotype came up many times. V and J are TRBV27 and TRBJ1-2; 8 nucleotides match TRBD1. The CDR3 extends over 14 amino acids. The junction had 10 bases not matched to a gene; V was cut back by 5 bases and J by 8 bases. Germline V lookup: CDR1 MNHEY, CDR2 SMNVEV (reference sequence). The CDR3 DNA follows: TGTGCCAGCAGTCCCCCGGGACAGGTCTGGGGCTACACCTTC. As protein: CASSPPGQVWGYTF.

There are many counts of this clonotype. The rearrangement links TRBV12-5 to TRBJ1-1; D remains unclear. The CDR3 has 13 residues. The ends were cut back, 6 bases at V and 3 bases at J, with 11 bases in the middle. The V gene's germline CDR1 is LGHNT and CDR2 FRNRAP. The CDR3 DNA sequence: TGTGCTAGTGGCCCCCGGGCGGACACTGAAGCTTTCTTT. It is translated as CASGPRADTEAFF.